The rows below give T cell receptor beta chains drawn from one sample of a study of Ad26.COV2.S vaccination and SARS-CoV-2 variants. The data were produced by immunoSEQ multiplex PCR, yet TCRdb's version contains in-frame clones alone and is incomplete. The table shows hundreds of thousands of clones, with 80% to 90% occurring only once. The sequences come from peripheral blood, collected in a trial of Ad26.COV2.S vaccine versus placebo. The receptors come from a person between 18 and 65 years old who received the Ad26.COV2.S COVID-19 vaccine or a placebo. Each CDR3 is given with its conserved first and last residue. A D gene is named only where the DNA matches it firmly. Size tells how often a clone was seen (once, few, many) or the class of an expanded clone, and some rows leave it out.

>TRBV5-8|.|.|TRBJ1-5
CASSLGQALNQPQHF
TGTGCCAGCAGCTTGGGTCAGGCGTTAAATCAGCCCCAGCATTTT
>TRBV19|.|once|TRBJ1-1
CASSTRQYTEAFF
TGTGCCAGTAGTACCCGACAGTACACTGAAGCTTTCTTT
>TRBV10-3|TRBD2|.|TRBJ2-3
CAISERTSGGRTDTQYF
TGTGCCATCAGTGAGAGGACTAGCGGGGGGCGCACAGATACGCAGTATTTT
>TRBV27|.|.|TRBJ2-7
CATAQGWGGITTYEQYF
TGTGCCACCGCGCAAGGGTGGGGTGGGATAACGACCTACGAGCAGTACTTC
>TRBV15|.|once|TRBJ2-1
CATSGGRSSYNEQFF
TGTGCCACCAGCGGAGGGAGGAGCTCCTACAATGAGCAGTTCTTC
>TRBV6-5|.|.|TRBJ1-1
CASSSGARNTEAFF
TGTGCCAGCAGTTCTGGGGCCCGGAACACTGAAGCTTTCTTT
>TRBV4-2|TRBD2|.|TRBJ2-1
CASSQGRLRAGGGNEQFF
TGTGCCAGCAGCCAAGGGCGCTTGAGAGCGGGAGGTGGAAATGAGCAGTTCTTC
>TRBV6-1|.|.|TRBJ1-2
CASSDFGQNYGYTF
TGTGCCAGCAGTGATTTCGGACAAAACTATGGCTACACCTTC
>TRBV2|.|.|TRBJ1-5
CASSRESKPNQPQHF
TGTGCCAGCAGTCGGGAATCCAAGCCGAATCAGCCCCAGCATTTT
>TRBV12-5|.|.|TRBJ1-1
CASGLEIWGAEYTEAFF
TGTGCTAGTGGTTTGGAAATCTGGGGGGCAGAGTACACTGAAGCTTTCTTT
>TRBV5-1|.|.|TRBJ2-2
CASSLTGISVTGELFF
TGCGCCAGCAGCTTGACAGGGATTAGTGTCACCGGGGAGCTGTTTTTT
>TRBV9|.|few|TRBJ2-3
CASSVEAGTDTQYF
TGTGCCAGCAGCGTGGAAGCAGGGACAGATACGCAGTATTTT
>TRBV5-1|TRBD1|.|TRBJ2-3
CASSLQGSTDTQYF
TGCGCCAGCAGCCTACAGGGGTCCACAGATACGCAGTATTTT
>TRBV7-2|.|.|TRBJ1-1
CASSRQEGTEAFF
TGTGCCAGCAGCCGACAGGAGGGGACTGAAGCTTTCTTT
>TRBV6-5|TRBD1|.|TRBJ1-5
CASSLTGGGNQPQHF
TGTGCCAGCAGCCTGACAGGGGGCGGCAATCAGCCCCAGCATTTT
>TRBV7-9|.|.|TRBJ2-1
CASSASRTAYNEQFF
TGTGCCAGCAGCGCCAGTAGGACCGCTTACAATGAGCAGTTCTTC
>TRBV18|.|.|TRBJ1-5
CASSPVYSNQPQHF
TGTGCCAGCTCACCGGTATACAGCAATCAGCCCCAGCATTTT
>TRBV6-5|.|few|TRBJ2-2
CASSYSGGAGTGELFF
TGTGCCAGCAGTTACTCGGGGGGAGCGGGCACCGGGGAGCTGTTTTTT
>TRBV10-3|TRBD2|.|TRBJ2-3
CAIRGGFSTDTQYF
TGTGCCATCAGGGGGGGGTTTAGCACAGATACGCAGTATTTT
>TRBV14|.|.|TRBJ2-5
CASSQFSGGETQYF
TGTGCCAGCAGCCAATTTTCAGGAGGAGAGACCCAGTACTTC
>TRBV3-1/TRBV3-2|.|.|TRBJ1-2
CASSQEPRGNYGYTF
TGTGCCAGCAGCCAAGAGCCGAGGGGCAACTATGGCTACACCTTC
>TRBV6-5|.|.|TRBJ2-7
CASTAGRVRVHEQYF
TGTGCCAGCACCGCCGGACGGGTAAGGGTCCACGAGCAGTACTTC
>TRBV6-1|.|.|TRBJ1-5
CASSDRDGGRNQPQHF
TGTGCCAGCAGTGACAGGGATGGGGGGCGCAATCAGCCCCAGCATTTT
>TRBV19|.|once|TRBJ2-1
CASTGVPGNEQFF
TGTGCCAGTACAGGAGTTCCGGGCAATGAGCAGTTCTTC
>TRBV7-9|.|.|TRBJ1-2
CASSSVGNYGYTF
TGTGCCAGCAGCTCAGTGGGGAACTATGGCTACACCTTC
>TRBV5-1|.|.|TRBJ1-4
CASSLARGREKLFF
TGCGCCAGCAGCTTGGCGCGTGGACGGGAAAAACTGTTTTTT
>TRBV4-3|.|once|TRBJ1-3
CASSQDIIPGASGNTIYF
TGCGCCAGCAGCCAAGATATAATTCCGGGGGCATCTGGAAACACCATATATTTT
>TRBV7-8|.|.|TRBJ2-3
CASSYWTSTDTQYF
TGTGCCAGCAGCTACTGGACTAGCACAGATACGCAGTATTTT
>TRBV11-2|.|.|TRBJ2-7
CASSLDQGGSSYEQYF
TGTGCCAGCAGCTTAGATCAAGGCGGTAGCTCCTACGAGCAGTACTTC
>TRBV7-9|.|.|TRBJ2-3
CASSLPLTMEIDTQYF
TGTGCCAGCAGCTTACCCCTTACGATGGAGATCGATACGCAGTATTTT
>TRBV13|.|.|TRBJ2-7
CASSLGSYEQYF
TGTGCCAGCAGCTTAGGGTCCTACGAGCAGTACTTC
>TRBV15|.|once|TRBJ1-6
CATSSRVGVGYNSPLHF
TGTGCCACCAGCAGTCGGGTGGGCGTAGGGTATAATTCACCCCTCCACTTT
>TRBV7-2|TRBD1|.|TRBJ1-3
CASRRQTGGNTIYF
TGTGCCAGCAGAAGGCAGACAGGGGGAAACACCATATATTTT
>TRBV7-9|.|once|TRBJ1-6
CASSLGVGQSSYNSPLHF
TGTGCCAGCAGCTTAGGGGTGGGGCAGAGCTCCTATAATTCACCCCTCCACTTT
>TRBV19|.|.|TRBJ2-6
CASSFDGTVVLGANVLTF
TGTGCCAGTAGTTTCGATGGTACGGTCGTCCTCGGGGCCAACGTCCTGACTTTC
>TRBV20-1|TRBD1|.|TRBJ1-2
CSASGDSGYTF
TGCAGTGCTAGTGGGGACAGTGGCTACACCTTC
>TRBV18|TRBD2|.|TRBJ2-7
CASSPGGRTYEQYF
TGTGCCAGCTCACCAGGCGGGAGGACCTACGAGCAGTACTTC
>TRBV19|.|.|TRBJ1-4
CASSIDSRSGELFF
TGTGCCAGTAGTATAGATTCGAGGTCCGGGGAACTGTTTTTT
>TRBV7-2|.|.|TRBJ2-4
CASSPRQESAKNIQYF
TGTGCCAGCAGCCCCCGACAGGAATCAGCCAAAAACATTCAGTACTTC
>TRBV6-5|.|few|TRBJ1-6
CASGGGRNSPLHF
TGTGCCAGCGGAGGGGGGCGGAATTCACCCCTCCACTTT
>TRBV2|.|.|TRBJ2-1
CASSDGPYNEQFF
TGTGCCAGCAGTGACGGGCCCTACAATGAGCAGTTCTTC
>TRBV2|.|.|TRBJ2-5
CASRAGGETQYF
TGTGCCAGCAGGGCGGGTGGGGAGACCCAGTACTTC
>TRBV7-6|.|.|TRBJ1-2
CASSSGGAPGYGYTF
TGTGCCAGCAGCTCCGGGGGGGCCCCTGGATATGGCTACACCTTC
>TRBV10-3|.|.|TRBJ2-7
CAISDAVRQAYEQYF
TGTGCCATCAGTGACGCTGTGCGACAGGCCTACGAGCAGTACTTC
>TRBV7-2|.|.|TRBJ2-5
CASSLALRAETQYF
TGTGCCAGCAGCTTAGCCTTGAGGGCAGAGACCCAGTACTTC
>TRBV29-1|TRBD1|.|TRBJ1-1
CSVRRDRDTEAFF
TGCAGCGTTCGTCGGGACAGGGATACTGAAGCTTTCTTT
>TRBV30|TRBD1|.|TRBJ2-5
CAWSLLTGGGETQYF
TGTGCCTGGTCCCTTCTTACAGGGGGCGGGGAGACCCAGTACTTC
>TRBV7-2|TRBD1|.|TRBJ1-2
CASSFSTGWYGYTF
TGTGCCAGCAGCTTTTCGACAGGGTGGTATGGCTACACCTTC
>TRBV7-2|TRBD1|.|TRBJ1-3
CASSPRDSSSGNTIYF
TGTGCCAGCAGCCCCCGGGACAGCTCCTCTGGAAACACCATATATTTT
>TRBV21-1|.|.|TRBJ2-5
CASSKAEPLADKETQYF
TGTGCCAGCAGCAAAGCCGAACCCCTAGCGGACAAAGAGACCCAGTACTTC
>TRBV6-5|.|.|TRBJ2-3
CASIPSHGADTQYF
TGTGCCAGCATTCCTAGCCACGGAGCAGATACGCAGTATTTT
>TRBV30|TRBD1|.|TRBJ1-5
CAWSTTGGYNQPQHF
TGTGCCTGGAGTACGACAGGGGGATACAATCAGCCCCAGCATTTT
>TRBV14|.|.|TRBJ1-2
CASSQEGEFYYGYTF
TGTGCCAGCAGCCAAGAAGGGGAATTTTACTATGGCTACACCTTC
>TRBV7-2|.|.|TRBJ1-2
CASSLSFNYGYTF
TGTGCCAGCAGCTTATCTTTTAACTATGGCTACACCTTC
>TRBV27|TRBD1|few|TRBJ2-5
CASRIAGQGETQYF
TGTGCCAGCCGAATCGCGGGACAGGGGGAGACCCAGTACTTC
>TRBV19|.|once|TRBJ2-7
CASSIGGSVEQYF
TGTGCCAGTAGTATAGGTGGTTCGGTCGAGCAGTACTTC
>TRBV9|TRBD1|.|TRBJ1-1
CASSVAGGLRDRNTEAFF
TGTGCCAGCAGCGTAGCTGGGGGCCTCCGGGACAGGAACACTGAAGCTTTCTTT
>TRBV6-2/TRBV6-3|.|.|TRBJ1-2
CASSEGTIYGYTF
TGTGCCAGCAGTGAGGGGACGATCTATGGCTACACCTTC
>TRBV5-1|TRBD1|.|TRBJ1-1
CASSLADRGLTEAFF
TGCGCCAGCAGCTTGGCGGACAGGGGGCTAACTGAAGCTTTCTTT
>TRBV25-1|.|.|TRBJ1-2
CASSELSYGYTF
TGTGCCAGCAGTGAGCTCAGCTATGGCTACACCTTC